The subject of this entry is one T cell receptor (beta chain). The target antigen is unknown. Alongside a J-beta primer mix, a sample-barcoded 5' primer served in a second PCR lasting roughly 6 to 12 cycles. Tagging of each cDNA molecule was performed by a template-switch adaptor with 12 random nucleotides. From the 5' RACE reads, TCRdb called clonotypes with MiXCR, one entry per CDR3 protein. The data hold 730,000 or so distinct CDR3 sequences, with 40% to 50% observed a single time. These data come from a study of blood T cells in healthy people across ages. Germline assignment: CDR1 DFQATT and CDR2 SNEGSKA (reference sequence). V was pared by 6 bases and J by 4 bases, with 6 bases of the junction left unmatched. The CDR3 totals 14 residues. Study findings and constraints: In long-lived donors, naive CD4+ cell counts and diversity exceeded those of aged donors. Total diversity from one million sequenced T cells was likely underestimated. CMV status of donors was unknown, possibly confounding expanded clonotype changes.

The J gene is TRBJ1-5, the V gene TRBV20-1; TRBD1 agrees at 10 bases. Material for sequencing was blood. This TCR was sampled from a man aged 80 or over in good health. CDR3 DNA sequence: TGCAGTGCCCCACCGGGACAGGGGAATCAGCCCCAGCATTTT. Translating it yields CSAPPGQGNQPQHF.